This TCR beta chain comes out of a study of metastatic and nonmetastatic thyroid tumors. On the study more broadly: The study looked at repertoires side by side in blood and in tumor or nodule tissue from malignant and benign thyroid patients. Study-level results: In blood and tumor, TCR beta diversity was reportedly significantly higher in malignant thyroid tumors than in benign nodules.

The V and J ends lost 9 bases and 5 bases respectively, with 17 bases between them. The CDR3 consists of 13 residues. In the original analysis: The study's classifier, a distant-metastasis tool for papillary thyroid cancer, was built using CDR3 differences across clinicopathological groups. TCRdb re-called the PCR reads via MiXCR. TCRdb, not the authors, supplied the V and J calls. The top ten hold 6.9% of the sample, which has nearly 35,000 clones, 17% seen once. Notes on this clone: Antigen specificity is unknown.

Prior to thyroid surgery, none of the patients had received any treatment. Material: blood. J is TRBJ2-7 and V is TRBV12-3 or TRBV12-4; D might be TRBD2 (5 bases). The clonotype comes from a female donor with papillary thyroid cancer or a benign thyroid nodule (not recorded which). Some clones in this sample may be carry-over from other donors' samples. CDR3 loop: CARARERSHEQYF. The CDR3 region has the DNA TGTGCCAGAGCCCGGGAAAGGTCCCACGAGCAGTACTTC.